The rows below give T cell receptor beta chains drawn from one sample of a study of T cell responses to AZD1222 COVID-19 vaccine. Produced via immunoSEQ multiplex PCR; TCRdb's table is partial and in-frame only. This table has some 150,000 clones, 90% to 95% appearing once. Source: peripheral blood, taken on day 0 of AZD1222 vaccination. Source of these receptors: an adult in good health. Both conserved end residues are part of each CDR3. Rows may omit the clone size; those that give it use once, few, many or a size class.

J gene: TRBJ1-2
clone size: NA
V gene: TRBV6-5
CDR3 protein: CASSVGRGDGYTF

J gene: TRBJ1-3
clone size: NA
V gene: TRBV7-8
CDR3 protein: CASSLGPGNTIYF

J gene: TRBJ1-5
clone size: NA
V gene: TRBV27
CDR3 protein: CASDKGQSGVAQPQHF

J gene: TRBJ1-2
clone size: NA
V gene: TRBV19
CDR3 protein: CASSILGKPTLGWYGYTF

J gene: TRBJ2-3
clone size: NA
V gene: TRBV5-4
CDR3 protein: CASSLGGTDTQYF

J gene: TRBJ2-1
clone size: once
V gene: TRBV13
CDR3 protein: CASSIAGGRDEQFF

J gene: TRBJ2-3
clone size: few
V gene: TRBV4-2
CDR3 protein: CASSPGTIPDTQYF

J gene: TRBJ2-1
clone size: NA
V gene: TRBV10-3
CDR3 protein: CAISHGLAGENEQFF

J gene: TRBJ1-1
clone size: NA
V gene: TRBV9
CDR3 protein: CASSPHEGSTEAFF

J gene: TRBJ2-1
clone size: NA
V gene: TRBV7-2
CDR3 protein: CASSLVADYYNEQFF

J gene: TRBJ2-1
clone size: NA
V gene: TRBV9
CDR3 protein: CASSTSLGGGENEQFF

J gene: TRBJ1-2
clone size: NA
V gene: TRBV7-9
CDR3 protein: CASSLSLPDSLLGYGYTF

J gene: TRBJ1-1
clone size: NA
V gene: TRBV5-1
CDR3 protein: CASSLVTPGYTEAFF

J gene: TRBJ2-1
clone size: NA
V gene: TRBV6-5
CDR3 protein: CASSYRQYNEQFF

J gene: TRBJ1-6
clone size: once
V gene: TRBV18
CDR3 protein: CASSPLGGLNNSPLHF

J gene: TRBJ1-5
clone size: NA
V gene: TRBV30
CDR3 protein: CAWGQSNQPQHF

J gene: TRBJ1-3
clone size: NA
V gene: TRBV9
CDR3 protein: CASSVVEGGNTIYF

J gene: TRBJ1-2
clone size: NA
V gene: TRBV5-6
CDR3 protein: CASTAGTGIPGYTF

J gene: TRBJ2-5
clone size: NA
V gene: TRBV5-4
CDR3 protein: CASSRSGGAIETQYF

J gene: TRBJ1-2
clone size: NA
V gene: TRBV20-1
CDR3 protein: CSARATYGYTF

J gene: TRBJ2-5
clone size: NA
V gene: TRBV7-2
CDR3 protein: CASSLAVRSGGVETQYF

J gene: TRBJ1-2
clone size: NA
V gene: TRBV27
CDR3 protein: CASMGGLYGYTF

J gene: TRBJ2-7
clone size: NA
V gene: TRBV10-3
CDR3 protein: CAISESSGTGVTYEQYF

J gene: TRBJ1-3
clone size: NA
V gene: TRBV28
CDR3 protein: CASSLGGLPGNTIYF

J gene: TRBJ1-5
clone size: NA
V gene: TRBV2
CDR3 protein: CASRRESNQPQHF

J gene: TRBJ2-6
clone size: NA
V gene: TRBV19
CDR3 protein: CASSIGTGRAGANVLTF

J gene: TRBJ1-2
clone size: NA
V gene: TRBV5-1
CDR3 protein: CASSPGSGVGYGYTF

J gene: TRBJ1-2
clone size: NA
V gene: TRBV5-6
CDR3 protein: CASSLYQRNYGYTF

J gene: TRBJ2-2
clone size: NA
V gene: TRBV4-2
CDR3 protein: CASSQAAATSGLGELFF

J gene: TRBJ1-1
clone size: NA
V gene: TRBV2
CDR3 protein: CASQNRGRAEAFF

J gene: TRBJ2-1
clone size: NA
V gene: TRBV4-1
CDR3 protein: CASSLRPGTGESNEQFF

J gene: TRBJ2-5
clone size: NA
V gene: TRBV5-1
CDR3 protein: CASSDPTSGGAKTQYF

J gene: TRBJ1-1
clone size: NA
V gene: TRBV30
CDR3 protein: CAWRRRFTEAFF

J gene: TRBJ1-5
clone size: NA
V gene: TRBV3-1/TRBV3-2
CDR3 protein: CASSGGRGNQPQHF

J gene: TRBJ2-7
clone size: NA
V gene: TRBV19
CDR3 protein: CASSIASGRIYEQYF

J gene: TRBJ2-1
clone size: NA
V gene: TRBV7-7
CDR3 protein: CASSLGAYNEQFF

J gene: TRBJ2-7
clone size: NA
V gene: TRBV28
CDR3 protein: CASSLWALSYEQYF

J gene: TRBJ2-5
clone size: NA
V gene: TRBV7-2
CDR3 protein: CASSLGWRVGETQYF

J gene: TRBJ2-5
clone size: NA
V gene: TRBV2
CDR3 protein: CASSYPEGYQETQYF

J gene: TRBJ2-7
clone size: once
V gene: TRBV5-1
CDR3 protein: CASSFTGGSSYEQYF

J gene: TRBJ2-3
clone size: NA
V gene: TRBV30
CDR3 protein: CAWSIFTDTQYF

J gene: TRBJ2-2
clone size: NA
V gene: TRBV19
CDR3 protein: CASSLSGSGGNTGELFF

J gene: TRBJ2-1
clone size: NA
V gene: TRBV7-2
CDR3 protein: CASSARAVTYNEQFF

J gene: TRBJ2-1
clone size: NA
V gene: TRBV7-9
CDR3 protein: CASSLVLAGGNEQFF

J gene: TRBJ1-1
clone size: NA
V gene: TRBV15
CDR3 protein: CATSSMEGNTEAFF

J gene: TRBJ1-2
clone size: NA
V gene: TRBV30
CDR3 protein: CAWSVAGDGYGYTF

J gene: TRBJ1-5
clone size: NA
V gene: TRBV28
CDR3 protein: CASSWDRSDQPQHF

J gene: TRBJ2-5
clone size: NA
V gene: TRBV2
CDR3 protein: CASSPLRGRQETQYF

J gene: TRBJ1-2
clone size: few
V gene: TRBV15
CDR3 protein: CATSRDLQGTGGYGYTF